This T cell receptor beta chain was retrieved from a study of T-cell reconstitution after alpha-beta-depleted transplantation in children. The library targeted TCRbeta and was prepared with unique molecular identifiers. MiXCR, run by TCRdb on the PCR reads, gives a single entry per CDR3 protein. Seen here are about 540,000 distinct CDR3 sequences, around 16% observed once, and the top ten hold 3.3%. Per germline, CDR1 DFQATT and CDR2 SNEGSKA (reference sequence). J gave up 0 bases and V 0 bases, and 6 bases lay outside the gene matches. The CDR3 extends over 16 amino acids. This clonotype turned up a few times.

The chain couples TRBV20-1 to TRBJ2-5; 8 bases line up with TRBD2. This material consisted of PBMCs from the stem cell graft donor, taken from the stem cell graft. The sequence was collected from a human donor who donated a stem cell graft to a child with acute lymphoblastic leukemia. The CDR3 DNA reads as TGCAGTGCTAGAGATATGCGGGAGGTCTACCAAGAGACCCAGTACTTC. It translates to CSARDMREVYQETQYF.